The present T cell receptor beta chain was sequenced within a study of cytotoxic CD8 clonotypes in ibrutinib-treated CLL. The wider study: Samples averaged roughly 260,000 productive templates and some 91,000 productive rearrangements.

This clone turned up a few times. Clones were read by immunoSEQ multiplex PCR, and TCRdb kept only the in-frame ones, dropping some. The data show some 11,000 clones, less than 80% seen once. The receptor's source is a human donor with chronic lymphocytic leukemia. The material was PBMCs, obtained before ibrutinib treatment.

CDR3 bases: TGTGCCAGCAGCTCACTAGCCAATGAGCAGTTCTTC. Amino acid sequence: CASSSLANEQFF. The rearrangement links TRBV7-9 to TRBJ2-1; a weak D match, TRBD2 (6 bases). There are 12 residues in the CDR3. V gave up 4 bases and J gave up 6 bases, with 7 bases separating them. The germline gives CDR1 SEHNR, CDR2 FQNEAQ (reference sequence).